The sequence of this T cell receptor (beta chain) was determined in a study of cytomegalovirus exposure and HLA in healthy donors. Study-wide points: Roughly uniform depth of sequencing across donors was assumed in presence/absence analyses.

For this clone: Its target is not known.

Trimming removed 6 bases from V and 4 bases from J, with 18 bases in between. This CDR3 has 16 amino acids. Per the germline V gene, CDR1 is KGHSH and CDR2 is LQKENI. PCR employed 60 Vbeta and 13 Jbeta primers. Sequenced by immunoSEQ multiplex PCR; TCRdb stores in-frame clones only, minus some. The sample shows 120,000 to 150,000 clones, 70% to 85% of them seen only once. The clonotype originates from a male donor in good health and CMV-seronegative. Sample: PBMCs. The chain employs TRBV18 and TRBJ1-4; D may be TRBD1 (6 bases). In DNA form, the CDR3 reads TGTGCCAGCTCTTCGGGGACACCCCAGGGTAATGAAAAACTGTTTTTT. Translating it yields CASSSGTPQGNEKLFF.